The 2 T cell receptor beta chains presented below share a single source sample, sequenced in a study of post-analysis software for immune sequencing data. Study-level points and caveats: Four to six TRBV segments (TRBV5-6, TRBV5-1 and TRBV20-1 among them) occurred more frequently in patients than in controls.

Their cognate antigens are unknown. Prepared TCR beta cDNA libraries contained unique molecular identifiers. TCRdb re-derived calls from the PCR reads in MiXCR, one entry per CDR3 protein. Of roughly 800,000 distinct CDR3 sequences listed, just over 45% are singletons. The specimen sequenced was blood. These receptors all come from a girl aged 5-17 years with multiple sclerosis.

V and J are TRBV5-6 and TRBJ1-5; D is unresolved. Trimming stripped 4 bases from V and 4 bases from J, with 9 bases between. CDR1 SGHDT and CDR2 YYEEEE come from the germline V gene. The CDR3 totals 13 residues. CDR3 sequence: CASSRTPNQPQHF. DNA for the CDR3: TGTGCCAGCAGCCGAACCCCAAATCAGCCCCAGCATTTT.

CDR3 amino acids: CASSYPGLAGRNEQFF. DNA of the CDR3: TGTGCCAGCAGTTACCCCGGACTAGCGGGAAGAAATGAGCAGTTCTTC. V usage is TRBV6-5 and J usage is TRBJ2-1; 12 bases match TRBD2. The CDR3 loop spans 16 amino acids. Trimming cost V 2 bases and J 7 bases; bases outside gene matches: 6. Germline-derived CDR1 and CDR2 are MNHEY and SVGAGI.